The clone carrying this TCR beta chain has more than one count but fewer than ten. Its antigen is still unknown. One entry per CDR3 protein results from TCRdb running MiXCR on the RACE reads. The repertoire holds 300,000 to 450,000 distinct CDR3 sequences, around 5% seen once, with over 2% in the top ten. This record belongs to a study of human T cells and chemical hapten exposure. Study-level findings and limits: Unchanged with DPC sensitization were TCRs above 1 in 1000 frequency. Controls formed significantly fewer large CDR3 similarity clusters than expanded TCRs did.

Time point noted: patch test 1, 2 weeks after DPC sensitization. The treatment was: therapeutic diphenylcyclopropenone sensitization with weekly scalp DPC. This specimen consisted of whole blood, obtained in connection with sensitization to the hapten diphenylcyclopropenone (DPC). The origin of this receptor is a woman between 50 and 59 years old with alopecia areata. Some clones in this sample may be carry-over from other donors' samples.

CDR3 loop: CASGRAKDTQYF. The CDR3 DNA sequence: TGTGCCAGCGGGAGGGCCAAGGATACGCAGTATTTT. The chain uses TRBV7-2 and TRBJ2-3; TRBD2 matches at 7 bases. With 8 bases clipped from V and 6 bases from J, the junction kept 5 bases outside the gene matches. This CDR3 spans 12 amino acids. Germline assignment: CDR1 SGHTA and CDR2 FQGNSA. Full variable domain (remainder filled in from reference TRBV7-2 and TRBJ2-3): GAGVSQSPSNKVTEKGKDVELRCDPISGHTALYWYRQSLGQGLEFLIYFQGNSAPDKSGLPSDRFSAERTGGSVSTLTIQRTQQEDSAVYLCASGRAKDTQYFGPGTRLTVL.